Each of the 16 T cell receptor beta chains below was sequenced from the same sample in a study of T cells in Graves' hyperthyroidism and ophthalmopathy. The investigators amplified TCR beta CDR3 regions from RNA transcripts. The TCR CDR3 was amplified in a first-round RT-PCR using the HTBI primer set. One entry per CDR3 protein results from TCRdb running MiXCR on the multiplex PCR reads. This table holds more than 500,000 distinct CDR3 sequences, over 35% found once. The sequenced sample was peripheral blood or thyroid tissue (not recorded which). These receptors all stem from an adult woman with Graves' disease, either hyperthyroidism or ophthalmopathy (not recorded which).

This clonotype was recorded many times. This chain joins TRBV7-9 and TRBJ2-5; D possibly corresponds to TRBD2 (6 bases). From germline, CDR1 is SEHNR and CDR2 FQNEAQ (reference sequence). The CDR3 runs 14 residues. V dropped 5 bases and J dropped 4 bases, with 14 bases sitting between them. The CDR3, as DNA: TGTGCCAGCAGCCGTGGGGGGTTCCGAGAGACCCAGTACTTC. Its translation is CASSRGGFRETQYF.

This clonotype has only one observation. This rearrangement joins TRBV25-1 to TRBJ2-5; D is possibly TRBD2 (5 bases). V was shortened by 8 bases and J by 6 bases, with 19 bases between the two germline ends. This CDR3 has 14 amino acids. CDR1 MGHDK and CDR2 SYGVNS come from the germline V gene. The CDR3 spells CASGSAGTDKTQYF. The CDR3 nucleotides are TGTGCCAGCGGGAGTGCGGGCACTGACAAGACCCAGTACTTC.

The chain is built from TRBV29-1 and TRBJ1-6; 8 nucleotides agree with TRBD1. Germline CDR1 reads SQVTM; CDR2 reads ANQGSEA. V lost 8 bases and J lost 6; bases outside the gene matches: 3. The CDR3 spans 12 residues. The CDR3 DNA reads as TGCAGCCTACAGGGGGGTAATTCACCCCTCCACTTT. Translating it yields CSLQGGNSPLHF.

This rearrangement joins TRBV7-9 to TRBJ1-1; possible D gene TRBD1, 6 bases. The CDR3 is 19 amino acids. V was pared by 1 base and J by 1 base, with 22 bases between. CDR1 and CDR2 from the germline V gene are SEHNR and FQNEAQ (reference sequence). The CDR3 bases are TGTGCCAGCAGCTTAGTATTGGCACAGGGTCGTCTTCAGAACACTGAAGCTTTCTTT. Protein product: CASSLVLAQGRLQNTEAFF.

This clonotype was counted only a few times. V is TRBV29-1 and J is TRBJ1-4; no firm D call. The germline CDR1 and CDR2 sequences are SQVTM and ANQGSEA. This CDR3 is 13 amino acids long. The V gene lost 4 bases and the J gene lost 7 bases, with 13 bases spanning the gap. The DNA of the CDR3 is TGCAGCGTTGGCGTGGCTCTAACTGAAAAACTGTTTTTT. It is translated as CSVGVALTEKLFF.

The V and J genes are TRBV19 and TRBJ1-5; D is unresolved. The CDR3 length is 16 residues. The V gene's germline CDR1 is LNHDA and CDR2 SQIVND (reference sequence). V lost 5 bases, J lost 3 bases, and 17 bases lay in between. CDR3 nucleotides: TGTGCCAGTAGTGCCGTTTACGGACTCCTCAATCAGCCCCAGCATTTT. Its protein is CASSAVYGLLNQPQHF. Variable domain in full (rest from reference TRBV19 and TRBJ1-5): DGGITQSPKYLFRKEGQNVTLSCEQNLNHDAMYWYRQDPGQGLRLIYYSQIVNDFQKGDIAEGYSVSREKKESFPLTVTSAQKNPTAFYLCASSAVYGLLNQPQHFGDGTRLSIL.

This sequence joins TRBV5-1 and TRBJ2-5; 7 bases are shared with TRBD2. Per germline, CDR1 SGHRS and CDR2 YFSETQ. The CDR3 sequence is 16 residues long. Trimming at V came to 5 bases and at J to 5 bases, leaving 15 bases not matched to a gene. CDR3 sequence reads: CASRETPIGGSETQYF. The CDR3 DNA reads TGCGCCAGCAGAGAGACACCTATCGGGGGGAGCGAGACCCAGTACTTC.

This clonotype came up many times. The chain carries TRBV4-2 and TRBJ1-1; no definite D call. CDR1 and CDR2 (germline): LGHNA, YNFKEQ. Deletions cut 0 bases from V and 6 bases from J, with 8 bases between. CDR3 length: 13 amino acids. The CDR3 is CASSQESGSEAFF. In DNA form, the CDR3 reads TGTGCCAGCAGCCAAGAATCGGGTTCTGAAGCTTTCTTT.

The chain carries TRBV5-1 and TRBJ1-2, with 8 bases lining up with TRBD1. From germline, CDR1 is SGHRS and CDR2 YFSETQ. The V and J ends lost 4 bases and 5 bases, in that order; junction bases with no gene match: 7. The CDR3 totals 14 residues. As DNA, the CDR3 is TGCGCCAGCAGCCCACAGGGGGAGCTTTATGGCTACACCTTC. Its protein is CASSPQGELYGYTF.

This clonotype was counted many times. The chain combines TRBV19 with TRBJ1-1; D gene unclear. Germline assignment: CDR1 LNHDA and CDR2 SQIVND (reference sequence). The CDR3 runs to 10 residues. V was shortened by 8 bases and J by 7 bases, with 8 bases between the two germline ends. CDR3 loop: CASPLNEAFF. The CDR3 DNA reads as TGTGCCAGTCCCTTAAATGAAGCTTTCTTT.

The sample holds many counts of this clonotype. The chain employs TRBV6-5 and TRBJ2-5, with 11 bases aligning to TRBD1. The CDR3 is 16 residues long. From germline, CDR1 is MNHEY and CDR2 SVGAGI. Losses at the gene ends were 6 bases for V and 4 bases for J; bases not matched to a gene: 10. The CDR3 loop is CASSNRLGQGGETQYF. The DNA of the CDR3 is TGTGCCAGCAGCAACCGGCTGGGACAGGGGGGAGAGACCCAGTACTTC.

The chain combines TRBV2 with TRBJ2-2, with 12 bases matching TRBD2. CDR3 length equals 15 residues. After removal of 11 bases from V and 2 bases from J, the junction contained 6 bases not matched to a gene. From germline, CDR1 is SNHLY and CDR2 FYNNEI. The CDR3 region has the DNA TGTGCCGGTAGCGGACTAGCGGGAAACACCGGGGAGCTGTTTTTT. It codes for CAGSGLAGNTGELFF.

The V and J genes are TRBV12-3 or TRBV12-4 and TRBJ1-1, with D unresolved. The CDR3 covers 13 residues. V shed 6 bases and J shed 0 bases, with 8 bases lying between them. As DNA, the CDR3 is TGTGCCAGCAGATCCCCTGTGAACACTGAAGCTTTCTTT. Its translation is CASRSPVNTEAFF.

The V and J genes are TRBV4-2 and TRBJ2-7; D gene uncertain. With 4 bases removed from V and 3 bases from J, the gap between germline ends came to 7 bases. The CDR3 is 12 amino acids. Per the germline V gene, CDR1 is LGHNA and CDR2 is YNFKEQ. The DNA for the CDR3 is TGTGCCAGCAGCCCAAGTCACTACGAGCAGTACTTC. Amino acid sequence: CASSPSHYEQYF.

J is TRBJ1-4 and V is TRBV2, with a possible D match to TRBD1 (6 bases). Trimming removed 6 bases at V and 7 bases at J, with 18 bases between. Germline V gene data show CDR1 as SNHLY and CDR2 as FYNNEI. The CDR3 is 15 amino acids. The CDR3 reads CASRETGYRGEKLFF. The CDR3 coding sequence is TGTGCCAGCAGGGAAACAGGGTATAGAGGTGAAAAACTGTTTTTT.

A single count supports this clonotype. This chain joins TRBV5-1 and TRBJ1-1; the D gene is possibly TRBD1 (6 bases). The germline gives CDR1 SGHRS, CDR2 YFSETQ. Trimming shortened V by 4 bases and J by 1 base, and 14 bases separated the two germline ends. The CDR3 is 15 residues long. DNA for the CDR3: TGCGCCAGCAGCGTACAGGGCTTCGAGAACACTGAAGCTTTCTTT. Translation gives CASSVQGFENTEAFF.